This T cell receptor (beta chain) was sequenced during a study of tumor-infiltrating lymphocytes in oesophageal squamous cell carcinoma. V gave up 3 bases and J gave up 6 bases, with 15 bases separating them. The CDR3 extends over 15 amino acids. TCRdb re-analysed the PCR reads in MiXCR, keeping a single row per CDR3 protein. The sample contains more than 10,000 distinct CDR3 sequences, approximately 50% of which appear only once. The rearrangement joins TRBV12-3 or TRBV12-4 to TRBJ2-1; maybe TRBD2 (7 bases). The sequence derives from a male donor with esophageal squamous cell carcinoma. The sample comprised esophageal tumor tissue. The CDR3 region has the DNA TGTGCCAGCAGTTTGGGGGGGGCGGTAGTCAATGAGCAGTTCTTC. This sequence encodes CASSLGGAVVNEQFF.